Listed below are T cell receptor beta chains from one sample, sequenced in a study of T cell responses to AZD1222 COVID-19 vaccine. The data were produced by immunoSEQ multiplex PCR, yet TCRdb's version contains in-frame clones alone and is incomplete. The sample yields 120,000 to 150,000 clones, 89% seen once. Here the sequenced sample was peripheral blood, taken 28 days after the second AZD1222 dose. These receptors all come from an adult who received the AZD1222 COVID-19 vaccine. Each CDR3 is given with its conserved first and last residue. A D gene is named only where the DNA matches it firmly. A clone size is listed for some rows: how often the clone was seen (once, few, many), or a class if it is expanded.

j_call d_call v_call clone_size cdr3_aa cdr3_nt
TRBJ2-4 TRBD1 TRBV19 . CASTQTGAKNIQYF TGTGCCAGTACCCAGACAGGGGCCAAAAACATTCAGTACTTC
TRBJ1-5 . TRBV19 once CASSIRGGDRPSNQPQHF TGTGCCAGTAGTATAAGAGGGGGTGACAGACCTAGCAATCAGCCCCAGCATTTT
TRBJ1-2 . TRBV6-5 . CASSPSGGISIGYTF TGTGCCAGCAGTCCATCCGGTGGGATAAGTATTGGCTACACCTTC
TRBJ2-5 TRBD2 TRBV3-1/TRBV3-2 . CASSQEPGLGVETQYF TGTGCCAGCAGCCAGGAGCCGGGACTAGGGGTTGAGACCCAGTACTTC
TRBJ2-1 TRBD2 TRBV7-8 . CASSPAGGNEQFF TGTGCCAGCAGCCCAGCGGGAGGAAATGAGCAGTTCTTC
TRBJ2-5 TRBD2 TRBV19 . CASSVGGLAGQETQYF TGTGCCAGTTCCGTGGGAGGGCTAGCGGGCCAAGAGACCCAGTACTTC
TRBJ1-6 . TRBV4-3 once CASSGTQRGPLHF TGCGCCAGCAGTGGGACTCAACGGGGGCCCCTCCACTTT
TRBJ2-7 TRBD1 TRBV9 . CASSVTGTGSYEQYF TGTGCCAGCAGCGTGACCGGGACAGGGTCCTACGAGCAGTACTTC
TRBJ1-1 . TRBV6-2/TRBV6-3 once CASSWLKMNTEAFF TGTGCCAGCAGTTGGCTTAAGATGAACACTGAAGCTTTCTTT
TRBJ1-1 . TRBV19 . CASSIFAMNTEAFF TGTGCCAGTAGTATATTTGCGATGAACACTGAAGCTTTCTTT
TRBJ1-5 . TRBV4-3 . CASSQHIDLGGGQPQHF TGCGCCAGCAGCCAACATATCGATTTGGGGGGGGGTCAGCCCCAGCATTTT
TRBJ1-5 . TRBV5-5 . CASSPQNSNQPQHF TGTGCCAGCAGCCCACAGAATAGCAATCAGCCCCAGCATTTT
TRBJ2-5 . TRBV28 . CASSWAGEDGTQYF TGTGCCAGCAGTTGGGCAGGGGAGGATGGGACCCAGTACTTC
TRBJ2-5 TRBD1 TRBV7-2 . CASSSGLTGEVETQYF TGTGCCAGCAGCTCCGGTTTGACAGGGGAGGTTGAGACCCAGTACTTC
TRBJ1-5 . TRBV6-2/TRBV6-3 . CASSYGPLGTTGTSNQPQHF TGTGCCAGCAGTTATGGCCCCCTAGGAACTACAGGGACTTCAAATCAGCCCCAGCATTTT
TRBJ1-4 . TRBV28 . CASSLSRGATNEKLFF TGTGCCAGCAGTTTATCTAGGGGGGCAACTAATGAAAAACTGTTTTTT
TRBJ2-3 TRBD2 TRBV5-1 . CASSTGLAGGSDTQYF TGCGCCAGCAGCACTGGACTAGCGGGAGGATCGGATACGCAGTATTTT
TRBJ2-5 . TRBV28 . CASSLPYVTQYF TGTGCCAGCAGCCTGCCGTATGTTACCCAGTACTTC
TRBJ1-2 . TRBV6-6 . CASSSSSAGPYGYTF TGTGCCAGCAGTTCCTCCTCGGCGGGTCCCTATGGCTACACCTTC
TRBJ2-7 TRBD1 TRBV16 once CASSRPGQDRYEQYF TGTGCCAGCAGCCGTCCGGGACAGGACCGATACGAGCAGTACTTC
TRBJ1-1 . TRBV2 few CASSEGGEAFF TGTGCCAGCAGTGAGGGGGGGGAAGCTTTCTTT
TRBJ1-1 . TRBV27 . CASSSKAATEAFF TGTGCCAGCAGTTCCAAGGCTGCCACTGAAGCTTTCTTT
TRBJ1-1 . TRBV6-2/TRBV6-3 . CASSRGPRTEAFF TGTGCCAGCAGCCGCGGGCCCCGTACTGAAGCTTTCTTT
TRBJ1-3 . TRBV6-2/TRBV6-3 . CASSYADLLKVIYF TGTGCCAGCAGTTACGCGGACTTGCTGAAGGTCATATATTTT
TRBJ2-2 . TRBV7-3 . CASSYERTRGELFF TGTGCCAGCAGCTACGAACGGACGCGCGGGGAGCTGTTTTTT
TRBJ1-2 . TRBV21-1 . CASSNAGYTF TGTGCCAGCAGCAACGCGGGCTACACCTTC
TRBJ1-2 . TRBV5-1 . CASSLVGGGTLLGLDGYTF TGCGCCAGCAGCTTAGTGGGGGGCGGGACCCTCCTTGGACTAGATGGCTACACCTTC
TRBJ1-2 TRBD1 TRBV19 . CASRSGGGGVGYGYTF TGTGCCAGTAGATCAGGGGGAGGGGGCGTAGGTTATGGCTACACCTTC
TRBJ1-1 . TRBV27 . CASSLGVGTEAFF TGTGCCAGCAGTTTAGGAGTGGGCACTGAAGCTTTCTTT
TRBJ2-1 TRBD2 TRBV2 . CASTPGTSNEQFF TGTGCCAGCACCCCCGGGACTAGTAATGAGCAGTTCTTC
TRBJ1-5 . TRBV30 . CAWSVSLNNQPQHF TGTGCCTGGAGTGTGTCGCTGAACAATCAGCCCCAGCATTTT
TRBJ2-7 . TRBV7-8 . CASSLAHRENQYF TGTGCCAGCAGCTTAGCCCACAGGGAAAACCAGTACTTC
TRBJ1-5 . TRBV7-8 . CASSLGTPGDLAGSNQPQHF TGTGCCAGCAGCTTAGGGACCCCAGGGGACTTAGCCGGCAGCAATCAGCCCCAGCATTTT
TRBJ1-2 . TRBV5-4 . CASMGGSYGYTF TGTGCCAGCATGGGGGGAAGTTATGGCTACACCTTC
TRBJ1-2 TRBD1 TRBV27 once CASSLSGQGYGYTF TGTGCCAGCAGTTTATCGGGACAGGGCTATGGCTACACCTTC
TRBJ2-7 . TRBV27 . CASRPQGSYEQYF TGTGCCAGCAGACCCCAGGGTTCCTACGAGCAGTACTTC
TRBJ1-2 . TRBV30 . CAWSQYRVNYGYTF TGTGCCTGGAGCCAATACAGGGTTAACTATGGCTACACCTTC
TRBJ1-3 . TRBV7-9 . CASTLGGFSGNTIYF TGTGCCAGCACCCTCGGGGGATTCTCTGGAAACACCATATATTTT
TRBJ2-3 TRBD2 TRBV9 once CASSVEGLASGGLTDTQYF TGTGCCAGCAGCGTAGAGGGTTTGGCTAGCGGGGGGCTCACAGATACGCAGTATTTT
TRBJ1-2 TRBD1 TRBV6-5 . CASSYKQGADYGYTF TGTGCCAGCAGTTACAAACAGGGGGCGGACTATGGCTACACCTTC
TRBJ1-6 . TRBV21-1 . CASSKALSGVGSPLHF TGTGCCAGCAGCAAAGCGCTTTCAGGGGTAGGATCACCCCTCCACTTT
TRBJ2-3 TRBD1 TRBV10-3 once CAIKGGQGAADTQYF TGTGCCATCAAGGGGGGACAGGGGGCTGCAGATACGCAGTATTTT
TRBJ2-2 . TRBV5-1 . CASSLGISTGELFF TGCGCCAGCAGCTTGGGTATCTCCACCGGGGAGCTGTTTTTT
TRBJ1-1 . TRBV7-3 . CASSLGSNTEAFF TGTGCCAGCAGCTTAGGTTCGAACACTGAAGCTTTCTTT
TRBJ2-6 . TRBV15 once CATSRDKGSGANVLTF TGTGCCACCAGCAGAGATAAGGGTTCTGGGGCCAACGTCCTGACTTTC
TRBJ1-5 . TRBV6-5 . CASSSRENQPQHF TGTGCCAGCAGTTCCCGGGAGAATCAGCCCCAGCATTTT
TRBJ1-2 TRBD1 TRBV25-1 . CASRGQVHGGYTF TGTGCCAGCAGAGGACAGGTCCACGGTGGCTACACCTTC
TRBJ2-3 TRBD2 TRBV9 . CASSQSGSPTDTQYF TGTGCCAGCAGCCAGAGCGGGAGTCCCACAGATACGCAGTATTTT
TRBJ1-4 TRBD1 TRBV7-9 . CASSLGKYRGPNEKLFF TGTGCCAGCAGCTTAGGGAAATACAGGGGGCCAAATGAAAAACTGTTTTTT
TRBJ2-5 . TRBV24-1 . CATITPRDSYQETQYF TGTGCCACCATTACACCCCGGGACTCCTATCAAGAGACCCAGTACTTC
TRBJ1-3 . TRBV30 . CAWSVTSSGNTIYF TGTGCCTGGAGTGTGACAAGCTCTGGAAACACCATATATTTT
TRBJ1-1 . TRBV7-3 . CASSPRPDSFYTEAFF TGTGCCAGCAGCCCCCGCCCCGATAGTTTCTACACTGAAGCTTTCTTT
TRBJ1-5 . TRBV4-1 . CASSQGMTGANQPQHF TGCGCCAGCAGCCAAGGGATGACAGGTGCCAATCAGCCCCAGCATTTT